This TCR beta chain was captured in a study of metastatic and nonmetastatic thyroid tumors. As for the study in general: Repertoires from malignant and benign thyroid patients were compared across blood and tumor or nodule tissue.

V lost 3 bases to trimming and J lost 8 bases, with 11 bases between them. This CDR3 spans 13 amino acids. Germline-derived CDR1 and CDR2 are MNHEY and SVGEGT. Per the study methods: To classify distant metastasis in papillary thyroid cancer, a model was built from CDR3 differences across clinicopathological groups. With MiXCR, TCRdb reprocessed the PCR reads. These V and J calls are TCRdb output, not the study's own analysis. The sample contains around 70,000 clones, less than 20% of which appear only once. Each patient went into thyroid surgery without having received any treatment. Study outcomes and limitations: Significantly higher TCR beta diversity was reportedly seen in malignant thyroid tumors than benign nodules, in blood and tumor.

Notes on this clone: Its specificity is not known.

This sequence was found in a female donor with papillary thyroid cancer or a benign thyroid nodule (not recorded which). Some clones in this sample may be carry-over from other donors' samples. The V and J genes are TRBV6-2 or TRBV6-3 and TRBJ2-1, with D perhaps matching TRBD1 (6 bases). The specimen was blood. CDR3 nucleotide sequence: TGTGCCAGCAGTTATACAGGGAATTATGAGCAGTTCTTC. This codes for CASSYTGNYEQFF.